Sequencing of this T cell receptor beta chain was carried out in a study of blood T cell repertoires in COVID-19 (dated by TCRdb to between 2020 and 2021). For context, the study as a whole: Collaborator samples came from the United States, Italy and Spain and covered acute and convalescent phases of COVID-19. The prospective study material was composed of cDNA or gDNA derived from T cells, B-cell-depleted T cells, or PBMCs. Deeply sampled blood TCRbeta repertoires from subjects exposed to, actively infected with, or recovered from COVID-19 were included in the dataset. The repertoires were released in a freely available public database intended as a resource for research on the immune response to SARS-CoV-2. The samples were drawn from the first 160 participants of the ongoing ImmuneRACE study and from 950 to 1,500 subjects provided by 6 global collaborators. Nearly every sample came with metadata listing a de-identified subject ID, COVID-19 status, age in years and sex. Where available, HLA class I and class II types were obtained from metadata supplied by the sample provider rather than from assay-based typing.

What the work shows at the level of the full study, not this receptor alone: The quantity of clinical and demographic metadata differed by source and by participant and was supplied without curation.

TCRbeta CDR3 regions were amplified from genomic DNA by means of the immunoSEQ Assay, a bias-controlled multiplex PCR. The paper's data handling went like this. The number of nucleated cells in each sample was estimated by amplification of reference gene primers within the assay. To quantify the absolute abundance of each unique TCRbeta CDR3 rearrangement, sequence reads were collapsed and filtered. For each sample, productive Simpson clonality was calculated as the square root of Simpson's diversity index over productive rearrangements. TCRdb limited this immuneACCESS table to in-frame rearrangements with V and J called. A share of clones is missing; checked studies link under half to unresolved V genes, and the rest is unexplained. V, J and clone size are those of that table, while D and trimming were read from the DNA. The sample yields 250,000 to 350,000 clones; 70% to 85% were counted once. Together, the top ten hold 1.4% to 1.5% of the sample.

The V end gives up 6 bases and the J end 7 bases, leaving 2 bases in the junction not matched to a gene. Including cysteine and phenylalanine, the CDR3 has 14 amino acids. Just CDR3 DNA is preserved here, 42 bases in frame from base 1. CDR1 and CDR2 were assigned from the germline V gene (reference sequence) as MNHNY and SVGAGI. A note on this clone: There is no known antigen for this receptor. No much larger clonotype is one base removed from it; base qualities were not supplied.

One collaborating source in Seattle enrolled patients during active infection and followed them longitudinally through the course of disease. The collaborating institutions used their own protocols to collect whole blood in K2EDTA tubes. For TCRbeta analysis, collaborator samples were shipped as frozen whole blood, as isolated PBMCs, or as DNA extracted from either sample type. This sequence uses TRBV6-6 and TRBJ1-6, and TRBD1 matches 11 of the central bases. The sequencing input was peripheral blood. This receptor was taken from a human donor with COVID-19, enrolled during active disease. The donor label of this sample is uncertain. In nucleotide form, the sequence is TGTGCCAGCAGCGGGACAGGGGGGAATTCACCCCTCCACTTT. Its protein is CASSGTGGNSPLHF.